These 22 T cell receptor beta chains originate from one sample sequenced in a study of T cells in localized non-small cell lung cancer. Clones were sequenced by immunoSEQ multiplex PCR, and TCRdb holds only the in-frame ones, with some missing. The top ten clones hold roughly 29% of a sample with over 1,100 clones, 24% of them seen once. The material sequenced was normal lung tissue next to the tumor, taken before any cancer treatment. Every receptor here comes from an older female donor with stage I lung adenocarcinoma.

This clone was detected a few times. The chain uses TRBV29-1 and TRBJ1-5, with a tentative D call TRBD1 (6 bases). V lost 6 bases to trimming and J lost 4 bases, with 10 bases between them. CDR1 is SQVTM, CDR2 ANQGSEA, per germline. The CDR3 is 12 amino acids. This CDR3 is CSVLTGNQPQHF. The CDR3 coding sequence is TGCAGCGTCCTCACAGGGAATCAGCCCCAGCATTTT.

The chain uses TRBV19 and TRBJ1-5; D gene ambiguous. The CDR3 is 15 residues long. Germline CDR1 reads LNHDA; CDR2 reads SQIVND (reference sequence). V lost 3 bases, J lost 4 bases, and 13 bases lay in between. Written as DNA, the CDR3 is TGTGCCAGTAGTATTTCCGGGTGGCTGAATCAGCCCCAGCATTTT. It yields the protein CASSISGWLNQPQHF.

By share, this clone ranks as large (0.1 to 1%). The rearrangement uses TRBV9 and TRBJ2-7, with D possibly TRBD1 on 6 matching bases. The CDR3 spans 14 residues. The ends were cut back, 5 bases at V and 5 bases at J, with 17 bases in the middle. Germline V gives CDR1 SGDLS, CDR2 YYNGEE. This chain's CDR3 is CASSVDSSRDEQYF. CDR3 sequence (DNA): TGTGCCAGCAGTGTGGACAGCTCAAGGGACGAGCAGTACTTC.

The chain combines TRBV18 with TRBJ2-5, with D possibly being TRBD1 or TRBD2 (5 bases each). Germline CDR1 and CDR2: KGHSH and LQKENI. Trimming pared 2 bases from V and 5 bases from J, leaving 9 bases between. The length of the CDR3 is 13 residues. CDR3 coding DNA: TGTGCCAGCTCACCAACGGGGCAGGAGACCCAGTACTTC. The encoded protein is CASSPTGQETQYF.

Sample share makes this clone medium-sized. The chain employs TRBV11-3 and TRBJ2-1, with 8 positions matching TRBD2. The CDR3 length is 15 residues. Germline V gene sequence: CDR1 SGHNT, CDR2 YENEEA. V trimming: 6 bases; J trimming: 4 bases; junction bases outside the gene matches: 8. For the CDR3, the DNA is TGTGCCAGCAGTTCCACTAGCGGACCTTACAATGAGCAGTTCTTC. As protein: CASSSTSGPYNEQFF.

This chain connects TRBV14 to TRBJ2-3; D uncertain. In germline, CDR1 is SGHDN, CDR2 FVKESK. This CDR3 region has 12 residues. V lost 4 bases, J lost 7 bases, and 9 bases lay in between. In DNA form, the CDR3 reads TGTGCCAGCAGCCGCCTAGGGAATACGCAGTATTTT. Its protein product is CASSRLGNTQYF.

Regarding this clone: Its ends do not fully match the called genes, so a read error is possible. The rearrangement joins TRBV6-8 to TRBJ1-1; 9 bases line up with TRBD1. The CDR3 runs to 14 residues. In germline, CDR1 is MNHGY, CDR2 SAAAGT. CDR3 sequence: CAISLQGAGTEAFF. CDR3 bases: TGTGCCATCAGTTTACAGGGGGCTGGTACTGAAGCTTTCTTT.

The chain joins TRBV5-1 to TRBJ2-7; 7 nucleotides match TRBD1. V was pared by 0 bases and J by 6 bases, with 9 bases of the junction left unmatched. The CDR3 has 15 amino acids. CDR1 is SGHRS, CDR2 YFSETQ, per germline. The CDR3 coding sequence is TGCGCCAGCAGCTTGGACAGGGGCAGGGATCGCGAGCAGTACTTC. Its translation: CASSLDRGRDREQYF.

This clone was seen a few times. This rearrangement joins TRBV2 to TRBJ1-5; D perhaps matches TRBD1 (5 bases). The CDR3 extends over 14 amino acids. Germline V gene sequence: CDR1 SNHLY, CDR2 FYNNEI. V was shortened by 4 bases and J by 5 bases, with 12 bases between the two germline ends. The chain's CDR3 is CASSVSRAYQPQHF. The CDR3 DNA reads TGTGCCAGCAGTGTCTCCAGGGCGTATCAGCCCCAGCATTTT.

V usage is TRBV6-8 and J usage is TRBJ2-7; the D gene is possibly TRBD2 (5 bases). V lost 4 bases and J 0 bases, leaving 7 bases between the germline ends. Germline V gives CDR1 MNHGY, CDR2 SAAAGT. The CDR3 extends over 13 amino acids. The chain's CDR3 is CASSLGLSYEQYF. As DNA, the CDR3 is TGTGCCAGCAGTTTAGGACTCTCCTACGAGCAGTACTTC.

V is TRBV19 and J is TRBJ1-5; D gene ambiguous. The V end was cut by 6 bases, the J end by 4 bases, with 10 bases between. There are 13 residues in the CDR3. CDR1 is LNHDA and CDR2 is SQIVND in the germline V gene (reference sequence). The CDR3 nucleotides read TGTGCCAGTAGACAGCCTGGGAATCAGCCCCAGCATTTT. This encodes CASRQPGNQPQHF.

The rearrangement links TRBV9 to TRBJ2-5; D uncertain. The germline V gene encodes CDR1 SGDLS and CDR2 YYNGEE. The CDR3 has 13 amino acids. The V and J ends lost 0 bases and 2 bases respectively, with 5 bases between them. The CDR3 DNA follows: TGTGCCAGCAGCGTAGCCGGGCAAGAGACCCAGTACTTC. Translating gives CASSVAGQETQYF.

This clone was seen a few times. The chain has TRBV11-3 and TRBJ1-1; 7 bases are shared with TRBD1. V shed 3 bases, J shed 6 bases, and the junction held 7 bases outside the gene matches. Germline CDR1 reads SGHNT; CDR2 reads YENEEA. This CDR3 comprises 14 residues. This CDR3 is CASSLNRGAAEAFF. The CDR3 region has the DNA TGTGCCAGCAGCTTGAACAGGGGCGCCGCTGAAGCTTTCTTT.

This clone was seen more than once but under ten times. The chain uses TRBV15 and TRBJ2-1; 9 bases align to TRBD1. J gave up 8 bases and V 2 bases, and 7 bases lay outside the gene matches. Germline V gene lookup returns CDR1 LNHNV and CDR2 YYDKDF (reference sequence). The CDR3 has 15 amino acids. The CDR3 reads CATSRSGQGGDEQFF. The CDR3 nucleotides are TGTGCCACCAGCAGATCGGGACAGGGTGGCGATGAGCAGTTCTTC.

The gene calls are TRBV19 and TRBJ2-3; possibly TRBD1 for D (6 bases). CDR1 and CDR2 from the germline V gene are LNHDA and SQIVND (reference sequence). This CDR3 is 15 amino acids long. V was clipped by 6 bases and J by 4 bases, with 17 bases between them. DNA for the CDR3: TGTGCCAGTAGCAAGCCAGGGGCGAGCGCAGATACGCAGTATTTT. It specifies CASSKPGASADTQYF.

This chain joins TRBV7-8 and TRBJ2-7; weak D call: TRBD2 (7 bases). V shed 5 bases and J shed 0 bases, with 17 bases lying between them. CDR1 is SGHVS and CDR2 is FQNEAQ in the germline V gene. The CDR3 runs 16 residues. This CDR3 is CASSMGGAPTSYEQYF. CDR3 in DNA: TGTGCCAGCAGCATGGGGGGGGCCCCTACCTCCTACGAGCAGTACTTC.

The chain has TRBV16 and TRBJ1-2; D gene uncertain. Trimming left V 2 bases short and J 4 bases short, with 8 bases between. The germline V gene encodes CDR1 KGHSY and CDR2 FQNENV. The CDR3 runs 13 residues. CDR3 nucleotide sequence: TGTGCCAGCAGCCAAGACGGCAGCTATGGCTACACCTTC. Translation gives CASSQDGSYGYTF.

In regard to this clone: The junction differs from germline at one of its ends, possibly a read error. The V call is TRBV19, the J call TRBJ2-7; TRBD2 matches at 8 bases. The CDR3 has 13 amino acids. Looked up from germline, CDR1 is LNHDA and CDR2 is SQIVND (reference sequence). CDR3 region: CASSIVAGQGRTF. The DNA of the CDR3 is TGTGCCAGTAGTATAGTAGCGGGGCAGGGTAGAACATTC.

The chain recombines TRBV18 with TRBJ2-3; D is unclear. In germline, CDR1 is KGHSH, CDR2 LQKENI. The CDR3 runs to 13 residues. V dropped 5 bases and J dropped 5 bases, with 11 bases sitting between them. CDR3 DNA sequence: TGTGCCAGCTCAACGACAAATGGAGATACGCAGTATTTT. Translated, it gives CASSTTNGDTQYF.

The V and J genes are TRBV28 and TRBJ1-5, with 8 nucleotides matching TRBD1. Germline assignment: CDR1 MDHEN and CDR2 SYDVKM. This CDR3 comprises 16 residues. Unmatched junction bases numbered 6, after V lost 5 bases and J lost 0 bases. The CDR3 protein is CASSPGGRDSNQPQHF. The CDR3 DNA reads as TGTGCCAGCAGTCCAGGGGGCAGGGATAGCAATCAGCCCCAGCATTTT.

This clone is large (0.1 to 1%) in the sample. V gene TRBV9 combines with J gene TRBJ2-7, with 7 positions matching TRBD2. J gave up 5 bases and V 2 bases, and 10 bases lay outside the gene matches. Germline assignment: CDR1 SGDLS and CDR2 YYNGEE. The CDR3 sequence is 15 residues long. CDR3 nucleotides: TGTGCCAGCAGCGTTTTTGGACTAGATGGAGACGAGCAGTACTTC. The encoded protein is CASSVFGLDGDEQYF.

The CDR3 protein is CASSIEVFNQPQHF. In DNA, the CDR3 is TGTGCCAGTAGTATTGAGGTTTTCAATCAGCCCCAGCATTTT. The chain carries TRBV19 and TRBJ1-5; D gene ambiguous. The CDR3 loop spans 14 amino acids. V was shortened by 3 bases and J by 3 bases, with 9 bases between the two germline ends. CDR1 LNHDA and CDR2 SQIVND come from the germline V gene (reference sequence).